These 24 T cell receptor beta chains came from one sample sequenced in a study of blood T cell repertoires in COVID-19. Method: immunoSEQ multiplex PCR; TCRdb's copy keeps in-frame clones and lacks some. The sample carries about 210,000 clones, about 84% recorded once. The sequenced sample consisted of PBMCs or T cells enriched from blood (not recorded which). Receptor source: a man aged 25-45 years with acute COVID-19.

In this sample, this clone turned up once. The DNA of the CDR3 is TGTGCCAGTAGGAAACAGGGGGCAATGAACACTGAAGCTTTCTTT. As protein: CASRKQGAMNTEAFF. The chain uses TRBV19 and TRBJ1-1; 9 bases agree with TRBD1. V was pared by 6 bases and J by 0 bases, with 5 bases of the junction left unmatched. The CDR3 runs to 15 residues. CDR1 and CDR2 from the germline V gene are LNHDA and SQIVND (reference sequence).

The rearrangement joins TRBV5-6 to TRBJ1-5; no clear D gene. V lost 6 bases and J 2 bases, leaving 18 bases between the germline ends. The CDR3 runs to 16 residues. The germline V gene encodes CDR1 SGHDT and CDR2 YYEEEE. In DNA form, the CDR3 reads TGTGCCAGCACCCAAGGAGGGTTTAACGGCAATCAGCCCCAGCATTTT. Translated, it gives CASTQGGFNGNQPQHF.

The V and J genes are TRBV9 and TRBJ2-3; TRBD2 aligns across 14 bases. The CDR3 has 18 residues. Trimming cost V 0 bases and J 4 bases; bases outside gene matches: 7. CDR1 is SGDLS, CDR2 YYNGEE, per germline. The CDR3 DNA sequence: TGTGCCAGCAGCGTAGAGACTAGCGGGGGGGCCAGGGCAGATACGCAGTATTTT. Amino acid sequence: CASSVETSGGARADTQYF.

The rearrangement joins TRBV3-1 (or the pseudogene TRBV3-2) to TRBJ2-3; TRBD1 is a possible D gene (6 bases). Trimming took 6 bases from V and 4 from J, leaving 11 bases between them. Germline V gives CDR1 LGHDT, CDR2 YNNKEL (reference sequence). The CDR3 consists of 13 residues. Here the CDR3 DNA reads TGTGCCAGCAGTTCCAGGGGTCCAGATACGCAGTATTTT. Its translation is CASSSRGPDTQYF.

This chain joins TRBV5-4 and TRBJ1-2; perhaps TRBD1 as D (5 bases). Germline CDR1 is SGHNT and CDR2 is YYREEE (reference sequence). This CDR3 has 14 amino acids. V gave up 4 bases and J gave up 3 bases, with 13 bases separating them. The CDR3 bases are TGTGCCAGCAGCCAGGACCCAGGGCACTATGGCTACACCTTC. Its protein product is CASSQDPGHYGYTF.

The V gene is TRBV5-1, the J gene TRBJ2-1; 12 nucleotides align to TRBD2. Trimming removed 4 bases from V and 2 bases from J; junction bases left unmatched: 4. This CDR3 has 16 amino acids. Germline CDR1 is SGHRS and CDR2 is YFSETQ. CDR3: CASSPLAGGTYNEQFF. The CDR3, as DNA: TGCGCCAGCAGCCCTCTAGCGGGGGGGACCTACAATGAGCAGTTCTTC.

The J gene is TRBJ1-2, the V gene TRBV25-1; D might be TRBD1 (6 bases). The CDR3 extends over 15 amino acids. Germline V gene sequence: CDR1 MGHDK, CDR2 SYGVNS. V lost 4 bases and J lost 2, with 14 bases in between. The CDR3 DNA reads as TGTGCCAGCAGTGTTGGACAGAACACAAACTATGGCTACACCTTC. This codes for CASSVGQNTNYGYTF.

The genes are TRBV2 and TRBJ1-2; 10 positions match TRBD1. The V segment lost 6 bases and the J segment 10 bases; nucleotides outside the gene matches: 8. Germline CDR1 SNHLY, CDR2 FYNNEI. This CDR3 has 13 amino acids. The DNA for the CDR3 is TGTGCCAGCAGAGGCTCCGGGACAGGGGACTACACCTTC. Translated: CASRGSGTGDYTF.

V and J are TRBV5-1 and TRBJ2-1, with 7 bases matching TRBD1. CDR3 size: 12 residues. Germline V gives CDR1 SGHRS, CDR2 YFSETQ. J was trimmed by 8 bases and V by 5 bases; bases with no gene match: 4. The DNA of the CDR3 is TGCGCCAGCAGGTACACAGGGGATGAGCAGTTCTTC. This encodes CASRYTGDEQFF.

The chain recombines TRBV7-2 with TRBJ2-4; D is possibly TRBD1 (6 bases). Trimming left V 1 base short and J 0 bases short, with 16 bases between. The CDR3 is 18 amino acids. Germline CDR1 reads SGHTA; CDR2 reads FQGNSA. CDR3 sequence (DNA): TGTGCCAGCAGCTTAGGTAGTCCAGGGGAACTAGCCAAAAACATTCAGTACTTC. It translates to CASSLGSPGELAKNIQYF.

This clone was seen only a few times. The chain has TRBV7-9 and TRBJ1-3; D is uncertain. V lost 2 bases and J lost 1, with 6 bases in between. Germline V gene sequence: CDR1 SEHNR, CDR2 FQNEAQ (reference sequence). The CDR3 length is 14 residues. CDR3 region: CASSLQISGNTIYF. Here the CDR3 DNA reads TGTGCCAGCAGCTTACAGATTTCTGGAAACACCATATATTTT.

The CDR3 here is CASSLPGGYTF. CDR3 nucleotide sequence: TGTGCCAGCAGTTTACCGGGTGGCTACACCTTC. The chain joins TRBV28 to TRBJ1-2; D is unclear. The CDR3 length is 11 residues. V was clipped by 2 bases and J by 7 bases, with 5 bases between them. Per germline, CDR1 MDHEN and CDR2 SYDVKM.

To note about this clone: Its ends do not fully match the called genes, so a read error is possible. The chain links TRBV30 to TRBJ2-7; TRBD1 is a possible D gene (6 bases). CDR3 length: 14 amino acids. Germline V gives CDR1 GTSNPN, CDR2 SVGIG (reference sequence). The DNA for the CDR3 is TGTGCCTGGCTGCAAACAGGGACCTCCAACGAGCAGTACTTC. As protein: CAWLQTGTSNEQYF.

The rearrangement joins TRBV12-3 or TRBV12-4 to TRBJ1-2, with a weak D call TRBD1 (6 bases). The V end was cut by 6 bases, the J end by 8 bases, with 16 bases between. This CDR3 region has 13 residues. DNA for the CDR3: TGTGCCAGCAGGAACAGGGCCACACAAGGCTACACCTTC. Translated: CASRNRATQGYTF.

This rearrangement joins TRBV9 to TRBJ1-2, with 11 bases lining up with TRBD1. V was clipped by 7 bases and J by 8 bases; unmatched bases: 10. This CDR3 has 14 residues. The germline CDR1 and CDR2 sequences are SGDLS and YYNGEE. CDR3 region: CASGPGQGAQGYTF. For the CDR3, the DNA is TGTGCCAGCGGCCCCGGACAGGGGGCGCAGGGCTACACCTTC.

This clone appeared a single time. The chain employs TRBV5-1 and TRBJ1-3, with a weak D call TRBD1 (6 bases). V lost 3 bases and J lost 4, with 17 bases in between. The CDR3 runs to 16 residues. Germline V gene data show CDR1 as SGHRS and CDR2 as YFSETQ. The CDR3 protein is CASSSGGGLSGNTIYF. The DNA of the CDR3 is TGCGCCAGCAGCTCTGGCGGGGGGCTCTCCGGAAACACCATATATTTT.

V usage is TRBV5-5 and J usage is TRBJ1-2; the D gene is possibly TRBD1 (6 bases). This CDR3 region has 15 residues. Trimming removed 4 bases at V and 4 bases at J, with 17 bases between. The germline gives CDR1 SGHKS, CDR2 YYEKEE (reference sequence). CDR3 DNA: TGTGCCAGCAGCGATAAAGTGGGGGCTGGCTATGGCTACACCTTC. Amino acids: CASSDKVGAGYGYTF.

The chain links TRBV3-1 (or the pseudogene TRBV3-2) to TRBJ1-2; D ambiguous. The CDR3 spans 14 residues. Between the trimmed V and J ends, which lost 7 bases and 4 bases, there was a span of 16 bases. CDR1 is LGHDT and CDR2 is YNNKEL in the germline V gene (reference sequence). CDR3 sequence: CASTSTGSLYGYTF. CDR3 nucleotides: TGTGCCAGCACCTCGACGGGGTCGCTCTATGGCTACACCTTC.

The J gene is TRBJ2-2, the V gene TRBV15; TRBD2 might be the D (5 bases). V was trimmed by 0 bases and J by 5 bases, leaving 7 bases between them. Germline V CDR1 and CDR2: LNHNV, YYDKDF (reference sequence). CDR3 length: 14 amino acids. In DNA form, the CDR3 reads TGTGCCACCAGCAGAGATCGAGGGACCGGGGAGCTGTTTTTT. This translates into CATSRDRGTGELFF. The whole variable domain, remainder taken from reference TRBV15 and TRBJ2-2, is DAMVIQNPRYQVTQFGKPVTLSCSQTLNHNVMYWYQQKSSQAPKLLFHYYDKDFNNEADTPDNFQSRRPNTSFCFLDIRSPGLGDTAMYLCATSRDRGTGELFFGEGSRLTVL.

The V and J genes are TRBV3-1 (or the pseudogene TRBV3-2) and TRBJ2-3, with 7 bases lining up with TRBD2. V dropped 6 bases and J dropped 6; count of bases not matched to a gene: 3. Germline-derived CDR1 and CDR2 are LGHDT and YNNKEL (reference sequence). This CDR3 spans 12 amino acids. CDR3 residues: CASRHGGDTQYF. In nucleotides, the CDR3 is TGTGCCAGCAGGCACGGGGGGGATACGCAGTATTTT.

The chain joins TRBV12-5 to TRBJ1-5; a possible D gene is TRBD1 (6 bases). Germline V gene sequence: CDR1 LGHNT, CDR2 FRNRAP. V lost 7 bases and J lost 6, with 16 bases in between. This CDR3 spans 14 amino acids. Written as DNA, the CDR3 is TGTGCTAGTGCCCCACAGGGATCAGGTCAGCCCCAGCATTTT. It specifies CASAPQGSGQPQHF.

This chain links TRBV10-2 with TRBJ1-1; TRBD1 matches at 8 bases. This CDR3 comprises 12 residues. Germline CDR1 WSHSY, CDR2 SAAADI. Trimming took 3 bases from V and 11 from J; bases not matched to a gene: 5. CDR3 residues: CASSDLRGLAFF. The DNA of the CDR3 is TGCGCCAGCAGTGATCTCAGGGGGCTGGCTTTCTTT.

This clone occurred a few times. This chain uses TRBV28 with TRBJ1-5; D is ambiguous. Germline V gives CDR1 MDHEN, CDR2 SYDVKM. V lost 5 bases and J lost 2, with 7 bases in between. The CDR3 is made up of 13 amino acids. The CDR3 bases are TGTGCCAGCAGTCCTCCGGGCAATCAGCCCCAGCATTTT. Protein sequence: CASSPPGNQPQHF.

J is TRBJ2-5 and V is TRBV5-4; 8 positions match TRBD2. Per the germline V gene, CDR1 is SGHNT and CDR2 is YYREEE (reference sequence). Trimming removed 1 base from V and 3 bases from J; junction bases left unmatched: 2. This CDR3 spans 14 amino acids. The CDR3: CASSLRGGKETQYF. The CDR3 bases are TGTGCCAGCAGCTTGCGGGGGGGAAAAGAGACCCAGTACTTC.